The 20 T cell receptor beta chains below were found in one sample sequenced in a study of cytomegalovirus exposure and HLA in healthy donors. Primers included in the PCR were 60 Vbeta and 13 Jbeta primers. Clones were sequenced by immunoSEQ multiplex PCR, and TCRdb holds only the in-frame ones, with some missing. This table has roughly 170,000 clones, 70% to 80% appearing once. Specimen: PBMCs. Every receptor here comes from a young woman in good health and CMV-seropositive.

This chain uses TRBV11-2 with TRBJ1-3, with D hard to call. The V and J ends lost 5 bases and 2 bases respectively, with 10 bases between them. The CDR3 consists of 14 residues. CDR1 and CDR2 (germline): SGHAT, FQNNGV. The CDR3 DNA follows: TGTGCCAGCAGCACCCAGGCTACTGGAAACACCATATATTTT. Translating gives CASSTQATGNTIYF.

CDR3 in amino acids: CASSSTSGSGELFF. In DNA, the CDR3 is TGTGCCAGCAGCTCGACTAGCGGGTCCGGGGAGCTGTTTTTT. This sequence joins TRBV11-3 and TRBJ2-2; 10 nucleotides align to TRBD2. Germline CDR1 reads SGHNT; CDR2 reads YENEEA. The CDR3 sequence is 14 residues long. V shed 4 bases and J 6 bases; nucleotides not matched to a gene: 2.

The chain combines TRBV6-5 with TRBJ1-1, with 7 bases lining up with TRBD1. Trimming at V came to 6 bases and at J to 6 bases, leaving 7 bases not matched to a gene. This CDR3 contains 13 residues. CDR1 is MNHEY, CDR2 SVGAGI, per germline. CDR3 DNA sequence: TGTGCCAGCAGGCACGACAGGGTGGCTGAAGCTTTCTTT. It translates to CASRHDRVAEAFF.

V gene TRBV9 combines with J gene TRBJ2-7, with 8 positions matching TRBD2. The ends lost 3 bases at V and 3 bases at J; junction bases unmatched: 11. This CDR3 region has 16 residues. Per germline, CDR1 SGDLS and CDR2 YYNGEE. In DNA, the CDR3 is TGTGCCAGCAGCGCAGATAGCGGGATACATTACTACGAGCAGTACTTC. Its translation is CASSADSGIHYYEQYF. Full variable domain (missing parts from reference TRBV9 and TRBJ2-7): DSGVTQTPKHLITATGQRVTLRCSPRSGDLSVYWYQQSLDQGLQFLIQYYNGEERAKGNILERFSAQQFPDLHSELNLSSLELGDSALYFCASSADSGIHYYEQYFGPGTRLTVT.

V and J are TRBV27 and TRBJ2-1; TRBD2 is a possible D gene (6 bases). V was pared by 6 bases and J by 13 bases, with 19 bases between. The CDR3 totals 13 residues. From germline, CDR1 is MNHEY and CDR2 SMNVEV (reference sequence). The DNA for the CDR3 is TGTGCCAGCAGCCTCTTTTCGGCCGGGGGTCAGTTCTTC. Its protein is CASSLFSAGGQFF.

The chain has TRBV5-5 and TRBJ2-7; TRBD1 matches 10 bases. Trimming removed 4 bases from V and 3 bases from J; junction bases left unmatched: 1. This CDR3 spans 13 amino acids. CDR1 and CDR2 (germline): SGHKS, YYEKEE (reference sequence). The CDR3 DNA follows: TGTGCCAGCAGCGGGACAGGGGTCTACGAGCAGTACTTC. Amino acids: CASSGTGVYEQYF.

The chain joins TRBV28 to TRBJ2-7, with TRBD2 as a possible D gene (5 bases). The CDR3 has 16 residues. Germline V gene lookup returns CDR1 MDHEN and CDR2 SYDVKM. V was trimmed by 8 bases and J by 2 bases, leaving 22 bases between them. CDR3 bases: TGTGCCAGCCGCCACTACATGCACTTCGGGACCTACGAGCAGTACTTC. It encodes CASRHYMHFGTYEQYF.

A single count supports this clone. This sequence joins TRBV19 and TRBJ1-5; the match to TRBD1 covers 8 bases. Germline-derived CDR1 and CDR2 are LNHDA and SQIVND (reference sequence). This CDR3 spans 17 amino acids. J lost 0 bases, V lost 10 bases, and 14 bases had no gene match. CDR3 sequence reads: CATQTTGGGLSNQPQHF. The CDR3, as DNA: TGTGCCACCCAGACCACAGGGGGGGGGCTTAGCAATCAGCCCCAGCATTTT.

V and J are TRBV28 and TRBJ2-1; 12 bases line up with TRBD2. CDR3 length: 15 residues. The J segment lost 15 bases and the V segment lost 3 bases, leaving 12 bases of the junction unmatched. CDR1 is MDHEN, CDR2 SYDVKM, per germline. The CDR3 reads CASSFLYASGRGMFF. CDR3 in DNA: TGTGCCAGCAGTTTCCTTTACGCTAGCGGGAGGGGTATGTTCTTC.

The V gene is TRBV27, the J gene TRBJ2-2, with D perhaps matching TRBD1 (6 bases). Germline values: CDR1 MNHEY, CDR2 SMNVEV (reference sequence). This CDR3 comprises 16 residues. Trimming took 4 bases from V and 3 from J, leaving 15 bases between them. CDR3 DNA sequence: TGTGCCAGCAGTTCAGTGTCAGGGGCGGACACCGGGGAGCTGTTTTTT. Amino acid sequence: CASSSVSGADTGELFF.

The rearrangement joins TRBV5-8 to TRBJ2-7; possibly TRBD2 for D (6 bases). Germline V gene lookup returns CDR1 SGHTS and CDR2 YDEGEE. This CDR3 region has 16 residues. V lost 3 bases, J lost 6 bases, and 22 bases lay in between. DNA of the CDR3: TGTGCCAGCAGCTGGCACGGGACTCCCGGCCTAGGCGAGCAGTACTTC. Translation gives CASSWHGTPGLGEQYF.

The chain is built from TRBV7-2 and TRBJ2-4; D is perhaps TRBD2 (6 bases). V dropped 0 bases and J dropped 12 bases, with 15 bases sitting between them. CDR1 SGHTA and CDR2 FQGNSA come from the germline V gene. The CDR3 extends over 14 amino acids. CDR3 in amino acids: CASSLAGGTWGQYF. DNA for the CDR3: TGTGCCAGCAGCTTAGCGGGAGGAACATGGGGTCAGTACTTC.

This clone appeared a few times. This chain joins TRBV12-5 and TRBJ2-1; 7 nucleotides agree with TRBD2. V lost 2 bases to trimming and J lost 6 bases; unmatched junction nucleotides: 7. Germline V lookup: CDR1 LGHNT, CDR2 FRNRAP. There are 15 residues in the CDR3. The CDR3: CASGLTRRGGNEQFF. CDR3 DNA sequence: TGTGCTAGTGGTTTGACTCGTCGCGGGGGCAATGAGCAGTTCTTC.

The chain carries TRBV5-1 and TRBJ1-1, with a weak D call TRBD1 (6 bases). From germline, CDR1 is SGHRS and CDR2 YFSETQ. This CDR3 has 14 amino acids. Trimming removed 0 bases at V and 4 bases at J, with 10 bases between. For the CDR3, the DNA is TGCGCCAGCAGCTTGGCGCAGGGGCCCACTGAAGCTTTCTTT. It yields the protein CASSLAQGPTEAFF.

The chain is built from TRBV5-4 and TRBJ2-1; 7 bases are shared with TRBD2. V lost 4 bases to trimming and J lost 4 bases; unmatched junction nucleotides: 8. The CDR3 is 15 residues long. Germline CDR1 and CDR2: SGHNT and YYREEE (reference sequence). CDR3 region: CASSRRGEGYNEQFF. The CDR3 DNA sequence: TGTGCCAGCAGCCGCCGAGGGGAGGGTTACAATGAGCAGTTCTTC. The whole variable domain, filled in from reference TRBV5-4 and TRBJ2-1, reads ETGVTQSPTHLIKTRGQQVTLRCSSQSGHNTVSWYQQALGQGPQFIFQYYREEENGRGNFPPRFSGLQFPNYSSELNVNALELDDSALYLCASSRRGEGYNEQFFGPGTRLTVL.

This clone was found once. The chain combines TRBV4-2 with TRBJ2-2; TRBD2 matches at 7 bases. The V segment lost 5 bases and the J segment 0 bases; nucleotides outside the gene matches: 15. The germline V gene encodes CDR1 LGHNA and CDR2 YNFKEQ. The CDR3 loop spans 19 amino acids. CDR3 in DNA: TGTGCCAGCAGCAAAAGGTGGGAGGGGACGGACTCGAACACCGGGGAGCTGTTTTTT. Translated: CASSKRWEGTDSNTGELFF.

This sequence joins TRBV30 and TRBJ2-7; TRBD1 is a possible D gene (5 bases). Per germline, CDR1 GTSNPN and CDR2 SVGIG (reference sequence). V was pared by 5 bases and J by 0 bases, with 11 bases between. The CDR3 covers 13 residues. CDR3 loop: CAWAGQYSYEQYF. Here the CDR3 DNA reads TGTGCCTGGGCAGGGCAATACTCCTACGAGCAGTACTTC.

The CDR3 DNA reads TGTGCCAGCAGCCCGAGGGCGGGGGTGATGAACACTGAAGCTTTCTTT. Translated, it gives CASSPRAGVMNTEAFF. The J gene is TRBJ1-1, the V gene TRBV11-3; TRBD1 is a possible D gene (5 bases). The CDR3 totals 16 residues. Deletions cut 5 bases from V and 0 bases from J, with 16 bases between. Per germline, CDR1 SGHNT and CDR2 YENEEA. Filled out from reference TRBV11-3 and TRBJ1-1, the complete variable domain reads EAGVVQSPRYKIIEKKQPVAFWCNPISGHNTLYWYLQNLGQGPELLIRYENEEAVDDSQLPKDRFSAERLKGVDSTLKIQPAELGDSAVYLCASSPRAGVMNTEAFFGQGTRLTVV.

V gene TRBV28 combines with J gene TRBJ1-3; no reliable D call. Germline CDR1 MDHEN, CDR2 SYDVKM. The germline V and J ends were trimmed by 3 bases and 4 bases, with 10 bases remaining between them. This CDR3 has 14 residues. Here the CDR3 reads CASSFPPLGNTIYF. CDR3 coding DNA: TGTGCCAGCAGTTTCCCTCCCTTAGGAAACACCATATATTTT. The whole variable domain, remainder taken from reference TRBV28 and TRBJ1-3, is DVKVTQSSRYLVKRTGEKVFLECVQDMDHENMFWYRQDPGLGLRLIYFSYDVKMKEKGDIPEGYSVSREKKERFSLILESASTNQTSMYLCASSFPPLGNTIYFGEGSWLTVV.

The chain recombines TRBV9 with TRBJ1-1; tentative D call: TRBD1 (6 bases). Germline CDR1 reads SGDLS; CDR2 reads YYNGEE. This CDR3 contains 14 residues. V was trimmed by 0 bases and J by 1 base, leaving 7 bases between them. CDR3 bases: TGTGCCAGCAGCGTAGTGGGACAGAACACTGAAGCTTTCTTT. Encoded protein: CASSVVGQNTEAFF.